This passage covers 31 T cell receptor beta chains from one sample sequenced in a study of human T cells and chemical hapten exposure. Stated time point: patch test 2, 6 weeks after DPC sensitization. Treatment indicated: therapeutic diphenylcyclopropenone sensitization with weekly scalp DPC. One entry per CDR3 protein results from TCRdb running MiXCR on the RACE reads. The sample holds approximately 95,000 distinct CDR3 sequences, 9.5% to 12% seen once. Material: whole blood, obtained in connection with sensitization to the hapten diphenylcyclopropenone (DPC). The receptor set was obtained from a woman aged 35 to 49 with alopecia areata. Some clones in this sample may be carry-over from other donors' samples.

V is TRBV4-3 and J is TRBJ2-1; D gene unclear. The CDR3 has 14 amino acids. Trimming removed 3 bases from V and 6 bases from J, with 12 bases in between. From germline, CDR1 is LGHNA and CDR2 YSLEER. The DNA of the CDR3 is TGCGCCAGCAGCCAGGGATTGTGGACCAATGAGCAGTTCTTC. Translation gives CASSQGLWTNEQFF.

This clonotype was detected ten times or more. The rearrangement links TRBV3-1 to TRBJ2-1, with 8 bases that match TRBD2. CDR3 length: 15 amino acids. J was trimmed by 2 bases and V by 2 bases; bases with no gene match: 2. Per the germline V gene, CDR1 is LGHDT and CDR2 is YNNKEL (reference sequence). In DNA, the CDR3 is TGTGCCAGCAGCCAACGGGGGGGCCCCTACAATGAGCAGTTCTTC. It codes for CASSQRGGPYNEQFF.

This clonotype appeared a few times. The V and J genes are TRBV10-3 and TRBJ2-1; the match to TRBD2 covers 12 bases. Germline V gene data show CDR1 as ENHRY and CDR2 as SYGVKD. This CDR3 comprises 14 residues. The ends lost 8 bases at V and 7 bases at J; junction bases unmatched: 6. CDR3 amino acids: CAIQGTSGWNEQFF. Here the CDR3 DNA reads TGTGCCATCCAGGGGACTAGCGGGTGGAATGAGCAGTTCTTC.

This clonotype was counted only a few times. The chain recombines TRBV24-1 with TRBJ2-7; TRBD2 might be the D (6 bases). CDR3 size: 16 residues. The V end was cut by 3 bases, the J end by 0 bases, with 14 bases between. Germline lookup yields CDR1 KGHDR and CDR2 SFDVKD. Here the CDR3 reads CATSDPGGDLSYEQYF. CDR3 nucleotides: TGTGCCACCAGTGATCCAGGCGGGGACCTCTCCTACGAGCAGTACTTC.

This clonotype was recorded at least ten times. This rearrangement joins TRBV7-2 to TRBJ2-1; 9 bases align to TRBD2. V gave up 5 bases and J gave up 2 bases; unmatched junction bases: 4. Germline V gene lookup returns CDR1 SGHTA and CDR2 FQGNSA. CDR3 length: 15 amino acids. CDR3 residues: CASSLTSGPYNEQFF. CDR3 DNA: TGTGCCAGCAGCCTGACTAGCGGTCCCTACAATGAGCAGTTCTTC.

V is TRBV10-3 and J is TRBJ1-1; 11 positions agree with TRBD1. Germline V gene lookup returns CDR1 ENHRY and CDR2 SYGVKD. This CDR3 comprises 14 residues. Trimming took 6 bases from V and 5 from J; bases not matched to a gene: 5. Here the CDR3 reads CAIRGTGGITEAFF. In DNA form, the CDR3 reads TGTGCCATCAGGGGGACAGGGGGGATTACTGAAGCTTTCTTT.

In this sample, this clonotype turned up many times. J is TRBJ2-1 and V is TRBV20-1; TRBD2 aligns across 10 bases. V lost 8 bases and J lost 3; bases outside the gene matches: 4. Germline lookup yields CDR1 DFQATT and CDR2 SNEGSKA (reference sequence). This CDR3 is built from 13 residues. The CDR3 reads CSNLAGDYNEQFF. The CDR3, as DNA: TGCAGTAACCTAGCGGGAGACTACAATGAGCAGTTCTTC.

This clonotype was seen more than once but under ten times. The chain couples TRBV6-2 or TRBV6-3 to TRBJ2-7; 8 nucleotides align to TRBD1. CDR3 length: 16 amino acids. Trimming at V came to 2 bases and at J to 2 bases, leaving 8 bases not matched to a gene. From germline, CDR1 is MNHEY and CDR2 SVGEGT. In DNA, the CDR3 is TGTGCCAGCAGTTACCCAGTGGACAGGGCTACCTACGAGCAGTACTTC. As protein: CASSYPVDRATYEQYF.

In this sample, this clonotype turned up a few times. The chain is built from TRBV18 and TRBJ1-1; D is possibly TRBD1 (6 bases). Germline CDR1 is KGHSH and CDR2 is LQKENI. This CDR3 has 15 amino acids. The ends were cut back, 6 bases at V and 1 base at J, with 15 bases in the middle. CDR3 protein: CASSPERTANTEAFF. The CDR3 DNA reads TGTGCCAGCTCCCCTGAGCGGACAGCGAACACTGAAGCTTTCTTT.

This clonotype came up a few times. CDR3 sequence reads: CASSTTSGSNGELFF. The CDR3 DNA follows: TGTGCCAGCAGCACCACTAGCGGGAGTAACGGGGAGCTGTTTTTT. The rearrangement uses TRBV7-2 and TRBJ2-2; 11 bases fit TRBD2. The V and J ends lost 5 bases and 7 bases, in that order; junction bases with no gene match: 6. From germline, CDR1 is SGHTA and CDR2 FQGNSA. The CDR3 totals 15 residues.

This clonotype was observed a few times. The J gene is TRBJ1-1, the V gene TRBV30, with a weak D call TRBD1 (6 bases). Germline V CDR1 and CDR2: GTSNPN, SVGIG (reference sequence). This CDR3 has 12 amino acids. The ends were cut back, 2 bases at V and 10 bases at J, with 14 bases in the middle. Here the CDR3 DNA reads TGTGCCTGGAGTCAGGGGACCGCCGGAGCTTTCTTT. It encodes CAWSQGTAGAFF.

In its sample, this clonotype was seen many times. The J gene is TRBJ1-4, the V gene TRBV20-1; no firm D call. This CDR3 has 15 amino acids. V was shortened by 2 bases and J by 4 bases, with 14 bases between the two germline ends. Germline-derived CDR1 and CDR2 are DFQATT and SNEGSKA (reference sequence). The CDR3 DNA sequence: TGCAGTGCTAGACCCGCCCACGAGGGTAATGAAAAACTGTTTTTT. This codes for CSARPAHEGNEKLFF.

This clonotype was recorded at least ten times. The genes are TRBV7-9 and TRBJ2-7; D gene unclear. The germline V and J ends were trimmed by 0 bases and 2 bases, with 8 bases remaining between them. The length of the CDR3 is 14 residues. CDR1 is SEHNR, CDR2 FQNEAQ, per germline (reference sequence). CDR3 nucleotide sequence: TGTGCCAGCAGCTTAGCAGGTATCCCCTACGAGCAGTACTTC. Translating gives CASSLAGIPYEQYF.

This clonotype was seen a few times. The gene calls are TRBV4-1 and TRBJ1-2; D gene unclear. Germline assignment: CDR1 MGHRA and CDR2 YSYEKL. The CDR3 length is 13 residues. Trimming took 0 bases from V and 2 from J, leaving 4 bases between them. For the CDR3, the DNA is TGCGCCAGCAGCCAAGACGGAAACTATGGCTACACCTTC. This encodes CASSQDGNYGYTF.

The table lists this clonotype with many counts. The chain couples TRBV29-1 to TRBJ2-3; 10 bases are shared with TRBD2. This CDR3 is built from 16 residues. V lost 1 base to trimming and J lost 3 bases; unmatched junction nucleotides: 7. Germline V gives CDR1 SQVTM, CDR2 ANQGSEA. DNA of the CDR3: TGCAGCGTTGAAGGGTCTAGCGGGAGTTTTACAGATACGCAGTATTTT. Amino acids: CSVEGSSGSFTDTQYF.

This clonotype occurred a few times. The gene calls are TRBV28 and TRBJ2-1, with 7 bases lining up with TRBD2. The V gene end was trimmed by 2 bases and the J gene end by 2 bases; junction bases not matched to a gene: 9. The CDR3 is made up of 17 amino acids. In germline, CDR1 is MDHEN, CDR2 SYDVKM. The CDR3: CASSLITGRLTYNEQFF. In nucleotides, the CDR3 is TGTGCCAGCAGTTTAATAACCGGGAGGCTTACCTACAATGAGCAGTTCTTC.

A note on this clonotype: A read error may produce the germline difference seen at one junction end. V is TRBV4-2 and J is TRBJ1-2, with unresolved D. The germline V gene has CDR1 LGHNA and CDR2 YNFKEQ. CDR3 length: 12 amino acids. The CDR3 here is CVSSQDWDGYTF. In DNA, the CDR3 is TGTGTCAGCAGCCAAGATTGGGATGGCTACACCTTC.

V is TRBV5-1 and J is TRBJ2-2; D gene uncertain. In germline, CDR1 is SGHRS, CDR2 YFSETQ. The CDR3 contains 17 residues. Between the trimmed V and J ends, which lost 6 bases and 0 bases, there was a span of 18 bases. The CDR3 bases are TGCGCCAGCATACTTGGTGTAGGGCGGCCGAACACCGGGGAGCTGTTTTTT. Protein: CASILGVGRPNTGELFF.

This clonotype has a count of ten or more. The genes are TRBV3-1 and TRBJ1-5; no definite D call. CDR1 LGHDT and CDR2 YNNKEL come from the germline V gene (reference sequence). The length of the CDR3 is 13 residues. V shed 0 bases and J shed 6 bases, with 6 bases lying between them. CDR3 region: CASSQDVVQPQHF. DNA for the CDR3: TGTGCCAGCAGCCAAGATGTGGTTCAGCCCCAGCATTTT.

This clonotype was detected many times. The CDR3 coding sequence is TGTGCCAGCAGCCAAAGAGGGGGGATCAATCAGCCCCAGCATTTT. Translation: CASSQRGGINQPQHF. V is TRBV7-2 and J is TRBJ1-5; D may be TRBD1 (6 bases). Germline lookup yields CDR1 SGHTA and CDR2 FQGNSA. V was trimmed by 5 bases and J by 3 bases, leaving 14 bases between them. This CDR3 contains 15 residues.

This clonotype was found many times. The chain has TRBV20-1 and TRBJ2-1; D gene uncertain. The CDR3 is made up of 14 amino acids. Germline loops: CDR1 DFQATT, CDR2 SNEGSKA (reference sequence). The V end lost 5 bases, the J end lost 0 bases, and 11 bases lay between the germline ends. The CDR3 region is CSAPHAGSYNEQFF. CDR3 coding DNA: TGCAGTGCTCCCCACGCCGGCTCCTACAATGAGCAGTTCTTC.

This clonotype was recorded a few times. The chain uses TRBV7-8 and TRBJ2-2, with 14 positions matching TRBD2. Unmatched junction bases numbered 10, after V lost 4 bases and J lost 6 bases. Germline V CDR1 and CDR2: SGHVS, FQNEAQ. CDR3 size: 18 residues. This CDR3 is CASSSRLAGGLIPGELFF. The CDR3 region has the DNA TGTGCCAGCAGCTCAAGACTAGCGGGAGGGCTCATCCCCGGGGAGCTGTTTTTT.

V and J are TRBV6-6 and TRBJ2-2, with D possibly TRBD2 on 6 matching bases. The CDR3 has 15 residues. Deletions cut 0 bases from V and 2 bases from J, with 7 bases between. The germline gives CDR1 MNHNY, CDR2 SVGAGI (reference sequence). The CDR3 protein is CASSYSSGNTGELFF. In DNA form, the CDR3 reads TGTGCCAGCAGTTACTCTAGCGGTAACACCGGGGAGCTGTTTTTT.

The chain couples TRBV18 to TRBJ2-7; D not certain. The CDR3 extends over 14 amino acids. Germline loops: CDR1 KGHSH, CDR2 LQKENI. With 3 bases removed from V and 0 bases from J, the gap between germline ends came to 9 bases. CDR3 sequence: CASSPGRNSYEQYF. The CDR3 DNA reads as TGTGCCAGCTCACCCGGACGGAACTCCTACGAGCAGTACTTC.

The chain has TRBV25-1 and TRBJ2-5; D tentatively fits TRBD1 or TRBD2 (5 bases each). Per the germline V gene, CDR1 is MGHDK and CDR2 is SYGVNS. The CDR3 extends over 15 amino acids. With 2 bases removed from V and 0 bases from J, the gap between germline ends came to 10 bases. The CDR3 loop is CASSEEGRDQETQYF. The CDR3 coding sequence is TGTGCCAGCAGTGAAGAGGGGCGGGACCAAGAGACCCAGTACTTC.

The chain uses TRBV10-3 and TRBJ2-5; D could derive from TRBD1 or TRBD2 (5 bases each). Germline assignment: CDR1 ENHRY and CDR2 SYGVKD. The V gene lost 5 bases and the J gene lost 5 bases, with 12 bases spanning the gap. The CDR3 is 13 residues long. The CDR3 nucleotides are TGTGCCATCAGTACCGGGACGGGGGAGACCCAGTACTTC. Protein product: CAISTGTGETQYF.

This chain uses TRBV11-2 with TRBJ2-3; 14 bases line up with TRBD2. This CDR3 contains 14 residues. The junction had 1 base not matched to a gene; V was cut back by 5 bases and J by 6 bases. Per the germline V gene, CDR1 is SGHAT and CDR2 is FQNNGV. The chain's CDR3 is CASSRTSGGDTQYF. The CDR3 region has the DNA TGTGCCAGCAGCCGGACTAGCGGGGGGGATACGCAGTATTTT. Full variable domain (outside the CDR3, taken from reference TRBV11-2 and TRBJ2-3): EAGVAQSPRYKIIEKRQSVAFWCNPISGHATLYWYQQILGQGPKLLIQFQNNGVVDDSQLPKDRFSAERLKGVDSTLKIQPAKLEDSAVYLCASSRTSGGDTQYFGPGTRLTVL.

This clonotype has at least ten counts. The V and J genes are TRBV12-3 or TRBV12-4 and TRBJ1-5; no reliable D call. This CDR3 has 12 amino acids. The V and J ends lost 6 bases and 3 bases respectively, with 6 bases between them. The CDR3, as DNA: TGTGCCAGCAGCGTTCTCAATCAGCCCCAGCATTTT. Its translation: CASSVLNQPQHF.

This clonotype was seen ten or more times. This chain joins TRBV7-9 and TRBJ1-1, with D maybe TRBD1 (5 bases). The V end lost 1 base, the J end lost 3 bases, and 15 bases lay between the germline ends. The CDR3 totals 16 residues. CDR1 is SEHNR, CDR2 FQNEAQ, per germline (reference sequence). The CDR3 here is CASSLDGVKGYTEAFF. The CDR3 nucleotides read TGTGCCAGCAGCTTAGACGGAGTAAAGGGGTACACTGAAGCTTTCTTT.

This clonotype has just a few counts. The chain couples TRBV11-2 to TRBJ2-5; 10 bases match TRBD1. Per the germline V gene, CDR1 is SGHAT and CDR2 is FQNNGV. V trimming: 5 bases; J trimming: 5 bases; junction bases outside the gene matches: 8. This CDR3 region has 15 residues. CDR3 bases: TGTGCCAGCAGCAAAGGGACAGGGGAGTGGGAGACCCAGTACTTC. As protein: CASSKGTGEWETQYF.

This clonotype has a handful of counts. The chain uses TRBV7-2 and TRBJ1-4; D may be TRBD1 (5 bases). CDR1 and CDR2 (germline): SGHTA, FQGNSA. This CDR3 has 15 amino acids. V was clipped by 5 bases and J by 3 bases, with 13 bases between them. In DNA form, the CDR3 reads TGTGCCAGCAGCGCCGCCGGGGCGGCTAATGAAAAACTGTTTTTT. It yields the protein CASSAAGAANEKLFF.